This T cell receptor beta chain was captured in a study of blood T cell repertoires in COVID-19. Study summary: Samples taken during acute and convalescent COVID-19 were collected in the United States, Italy and Spain.

Authors' analysis steps: Reference gene primer amplification gave nucleated cell count estimates. Some clones are missing from TCRdb's copy, which holds only in-frame ones; the method was immunoSEQ multiplex PCR. For V, J and clone size, that table is used; D and trimming come from the DNA. Of some 150,000 clones listed, over 80% are singletons. This CDR3 is built from 11 residues. The V end lost 3 bases, the J end lost 5 bases, and 7 bases lay between the germline ends. The germline V gene encodes CDR1 DFQATT and CDR2 SNEGSKA (reference sequence). The clonotype comes from a woman aged 40-49 years with active or convalescent COVID-19. This sequence joins TRBV20-1 and TRBJ2-5, with D uncertain. The sequenced material came from peripheral blood. For the CDR3, the DNA is TGCAGTGCTAGCCGGCGGGAGACCCAGTACTTC. This sequence encodes CSASRRETQYF.